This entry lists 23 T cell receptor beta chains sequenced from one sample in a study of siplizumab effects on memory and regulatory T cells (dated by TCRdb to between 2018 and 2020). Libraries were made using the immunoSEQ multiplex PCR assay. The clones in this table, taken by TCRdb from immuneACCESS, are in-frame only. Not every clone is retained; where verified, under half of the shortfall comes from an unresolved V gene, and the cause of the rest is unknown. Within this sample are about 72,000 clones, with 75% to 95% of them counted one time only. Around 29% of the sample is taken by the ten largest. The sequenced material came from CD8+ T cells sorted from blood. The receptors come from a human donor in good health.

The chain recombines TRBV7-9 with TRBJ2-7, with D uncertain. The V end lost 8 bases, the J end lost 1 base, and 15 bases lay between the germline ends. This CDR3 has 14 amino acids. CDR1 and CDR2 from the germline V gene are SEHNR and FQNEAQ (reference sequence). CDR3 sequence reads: CASASVESSYEQYF. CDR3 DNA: TGTGCCAGCGCAAGCGTTGAGTCGTCCTACGAGCAGTACTTC.

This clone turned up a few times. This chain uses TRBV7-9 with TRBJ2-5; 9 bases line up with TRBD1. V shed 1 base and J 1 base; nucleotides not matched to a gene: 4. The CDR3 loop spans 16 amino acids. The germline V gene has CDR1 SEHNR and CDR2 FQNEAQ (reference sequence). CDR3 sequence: CASSLERGQGQETQYF. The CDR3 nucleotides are TGTGCCAGCAGCTTAGAAAGGGGACAGGGCCAAGAGACCCAGTACTTC.

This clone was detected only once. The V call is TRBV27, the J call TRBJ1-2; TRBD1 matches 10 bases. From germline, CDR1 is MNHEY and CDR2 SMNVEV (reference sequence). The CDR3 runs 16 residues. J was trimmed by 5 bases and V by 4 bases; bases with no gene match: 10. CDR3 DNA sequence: TGTGCCAGCAGTTCCTCTATGACAGGGGGCAGTTATGGCTACACCTTC. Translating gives CASSSSMTGGSYGYTF.

As DNA, the CDR3 is TGCGCCAGCAGCCCTAGTCCGGCCAGCGGACAAGAGACCCAGTACTTC. Residues: CASSPSPASGQETQYF. This chain links TRBV4-1 with TRBJ2-5; D might be TRBD2 (5 bases). This CDR3 is built from 16 residues. CDR1 and CDR2 (germline): MGHRA, YSYEKL. V lost 4 bases and J lost 2, with 17 bases in between.

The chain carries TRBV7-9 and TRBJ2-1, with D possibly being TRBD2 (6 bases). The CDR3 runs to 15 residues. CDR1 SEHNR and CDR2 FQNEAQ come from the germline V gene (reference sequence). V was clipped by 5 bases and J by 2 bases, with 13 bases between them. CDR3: CASSPGLLAYNEQFF. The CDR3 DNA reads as TGTGCCAGCAGCCCTGGACTACTCGCCTACAATGAGCAGTTCTTC.

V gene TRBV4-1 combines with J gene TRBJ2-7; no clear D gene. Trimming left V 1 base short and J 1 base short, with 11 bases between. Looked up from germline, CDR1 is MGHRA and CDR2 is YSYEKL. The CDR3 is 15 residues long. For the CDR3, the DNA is TGCGCCAGCAGCCAAGTCTTAGGGATATCCTACGAGCAGTACTTC. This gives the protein CASSQVLGISYEQYF.

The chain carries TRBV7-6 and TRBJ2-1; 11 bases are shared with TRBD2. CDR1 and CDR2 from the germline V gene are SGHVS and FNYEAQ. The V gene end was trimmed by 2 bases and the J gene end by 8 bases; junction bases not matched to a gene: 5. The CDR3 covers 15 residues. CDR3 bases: TGTGCCAGCAGCTTAAAAACTAGCGGGAGTGATGAGCAGTTCTTC. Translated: CASSLKTSGSDEQFF.

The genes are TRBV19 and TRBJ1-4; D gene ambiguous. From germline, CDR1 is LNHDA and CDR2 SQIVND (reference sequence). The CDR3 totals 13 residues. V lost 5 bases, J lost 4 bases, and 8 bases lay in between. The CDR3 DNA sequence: TGTGCCAGTAGTTTCCAGCTTAATGAAAAACTGTTTTTT. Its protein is CASSFQLNEKLFF.

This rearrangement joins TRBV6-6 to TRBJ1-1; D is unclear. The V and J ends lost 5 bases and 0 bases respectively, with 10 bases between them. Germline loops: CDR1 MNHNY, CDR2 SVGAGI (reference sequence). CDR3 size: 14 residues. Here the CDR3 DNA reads TGTGCCAGCAGTCGATGGGCCGTGAACACTGAAGCTTTCTTT. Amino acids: CASSRWAVNTEAFF.

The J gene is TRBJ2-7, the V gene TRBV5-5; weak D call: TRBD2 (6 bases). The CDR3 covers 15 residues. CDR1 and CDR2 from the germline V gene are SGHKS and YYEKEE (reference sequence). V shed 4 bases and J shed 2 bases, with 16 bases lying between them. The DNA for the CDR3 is TGTGCCAGCAGCCCCCTGGGGGGAATAGCCTACGAGCAGTACTTC. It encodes CASSPLGGIAYEQYF.

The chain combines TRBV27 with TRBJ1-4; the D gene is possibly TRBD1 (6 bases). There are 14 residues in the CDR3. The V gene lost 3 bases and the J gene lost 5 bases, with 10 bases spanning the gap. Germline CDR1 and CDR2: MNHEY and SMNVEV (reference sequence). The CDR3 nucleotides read TGTGCCAGCAGTTTTGGGCAGGGGAATGAAAAACTGTTTTTT. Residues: CASSFGQGNEKLFF.

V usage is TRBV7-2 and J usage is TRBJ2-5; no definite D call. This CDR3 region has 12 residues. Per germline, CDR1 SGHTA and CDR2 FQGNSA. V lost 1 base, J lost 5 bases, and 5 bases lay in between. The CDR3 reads CASSLVLETQYF. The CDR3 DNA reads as TGTGCCAGCAGCTTAGTTTTGGAGACCCAGTACTTC.

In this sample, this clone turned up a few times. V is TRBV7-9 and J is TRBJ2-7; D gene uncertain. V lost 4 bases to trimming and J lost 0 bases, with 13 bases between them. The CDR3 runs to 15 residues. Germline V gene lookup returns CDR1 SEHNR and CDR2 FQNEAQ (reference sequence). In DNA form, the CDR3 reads TGTGCCAGCAGCTACAGTCCGCGGAGCTCCTACGAGCAGTACTTC. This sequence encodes CASSYSPRSSYEQYF.

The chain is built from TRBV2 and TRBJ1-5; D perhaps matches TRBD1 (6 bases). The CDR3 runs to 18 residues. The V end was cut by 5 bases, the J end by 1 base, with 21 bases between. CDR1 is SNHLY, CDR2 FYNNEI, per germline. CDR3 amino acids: CASSNVLEGVSSNQPQHF. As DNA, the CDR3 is TGTGCCAGCAGTAACGTCTTAGAGGGGGTATCAAGCAATCAGCCCCAGCATTTT.

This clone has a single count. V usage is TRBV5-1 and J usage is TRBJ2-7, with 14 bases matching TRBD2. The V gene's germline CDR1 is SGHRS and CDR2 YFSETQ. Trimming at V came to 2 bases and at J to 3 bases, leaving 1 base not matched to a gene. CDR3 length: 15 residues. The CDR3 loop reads CASSFGTSGGYEQYF. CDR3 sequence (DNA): TGCGCCAGCAGCTTCGGGACTAGCGGGGGCTACGAGCAGTACTTC.

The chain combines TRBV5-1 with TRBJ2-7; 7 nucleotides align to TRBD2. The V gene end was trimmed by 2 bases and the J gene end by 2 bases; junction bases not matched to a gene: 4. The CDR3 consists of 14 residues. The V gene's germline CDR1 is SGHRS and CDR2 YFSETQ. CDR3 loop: CASSLGTNTYEQYF. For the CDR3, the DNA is TGCGCCAGCAGCTTAGGGACTAACACCTACGAGCAGTACTTC.

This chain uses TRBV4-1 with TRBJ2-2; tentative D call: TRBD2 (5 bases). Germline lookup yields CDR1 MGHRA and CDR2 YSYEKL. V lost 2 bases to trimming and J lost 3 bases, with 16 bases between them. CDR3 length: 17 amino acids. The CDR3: CASSQPLGLMDTGELFF. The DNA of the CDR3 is TGCGCCAGCAGCCAACCTCTCGGACTCATGGACACCGGGGAGCTGTTTTTT.

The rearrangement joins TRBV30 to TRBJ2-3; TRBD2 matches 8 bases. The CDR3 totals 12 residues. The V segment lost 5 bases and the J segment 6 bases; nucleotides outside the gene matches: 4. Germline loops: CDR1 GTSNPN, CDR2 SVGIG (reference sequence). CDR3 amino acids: CAWAGGWDTQYF. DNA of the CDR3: TGTGCCTGGGCGGGAGGCTGGGATACGCAGTATTTT.

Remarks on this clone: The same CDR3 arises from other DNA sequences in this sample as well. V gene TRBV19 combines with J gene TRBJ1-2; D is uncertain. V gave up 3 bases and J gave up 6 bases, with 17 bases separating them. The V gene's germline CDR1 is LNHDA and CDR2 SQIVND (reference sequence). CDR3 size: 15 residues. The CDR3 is CASSIPGQSVDGYTF. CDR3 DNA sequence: TGTGCCAGTAGTATTCCGGGTCAAAGTGTAGATGGCTACACCTTC.

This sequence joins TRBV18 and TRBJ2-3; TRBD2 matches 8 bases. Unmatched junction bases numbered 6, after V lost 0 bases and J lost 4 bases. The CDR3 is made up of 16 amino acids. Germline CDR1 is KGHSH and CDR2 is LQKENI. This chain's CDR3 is CASSPPSGGLSDTQYF. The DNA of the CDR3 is TGTGCCAGCTCACCACCGAGCGGGGGTTTATCAGATACGCAGTATTTT.

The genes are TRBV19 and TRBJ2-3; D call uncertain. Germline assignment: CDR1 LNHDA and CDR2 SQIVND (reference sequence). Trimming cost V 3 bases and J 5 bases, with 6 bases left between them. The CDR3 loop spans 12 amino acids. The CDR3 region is CASSILGDTQYF. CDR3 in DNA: TGTGCCAGTAGTATTCTGGGAGATACGCAGTATTTT.

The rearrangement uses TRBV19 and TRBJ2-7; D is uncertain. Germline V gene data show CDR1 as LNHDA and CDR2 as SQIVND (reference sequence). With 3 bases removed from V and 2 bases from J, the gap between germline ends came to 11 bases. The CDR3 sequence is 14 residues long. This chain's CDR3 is CASSMTREPYEQYF. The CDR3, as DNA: TGTGCCAGTAGTATGACCCGAGAGCCCTACGAGCAGTACTTC.

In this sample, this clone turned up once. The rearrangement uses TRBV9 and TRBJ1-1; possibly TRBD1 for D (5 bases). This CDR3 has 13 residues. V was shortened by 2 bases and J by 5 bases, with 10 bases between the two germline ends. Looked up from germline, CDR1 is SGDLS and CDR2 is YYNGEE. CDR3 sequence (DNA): TGTGCCAGCAGCGTGACAGTTAGGACTGAAGCTTTCTTT. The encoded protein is CASSVTVRTEAFF. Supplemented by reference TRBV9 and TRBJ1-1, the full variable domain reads DSGVTQTPKHLITATGQRVTLRCSPRSGDLSVYWYQQSLDQGLQFLIQYYNGEERAKGNILERFSAQQFPDLHSELNLSSLELGDSALYFCASSVTVRTEAFFGQGTRLTVV.